This TCR beta chain was found in a study of immune evolution from preneoplasia to lung adenocarcinoma. Only in-frame clones appear in the TCRdb table, and some are missing; sequencing was by immunoSEQ multiplex PCR. The sample holds around 40,000 clones, 65% to 80% seen once. The CDR3 has 15 residues. V lost 5 bases to trimming and J lost 5 bases; unmatched junction nucleotides: 9. Germline CDR1 SEHNR, CDR2 FQNEAQ (reference sequence). What was sequenced was FFPE invasive lung adenocarcinoma tissue. This rearrangement joins TRBV7-9 to TRBJ2-5, with 9 bases lining up with TRBD1. This TCR came from a person between 60 and 69 years old with lung adenocarcinoma. CDR3 in amino acids: CASSKQQGARETQYF. As DNA, the CDR3 is TGTGCCAGCAGCAAGCAACAGGGGGCCAGGGAGACCCAGTACTTC. The variable domain in full, with the rest retrieved from reference TRBV7-9 and TRBJ2-5, is DTGVSQNPRHKITKRGQNVTFRCDPISEHNRLYWYRQTLGQGPEFLTYFQNEAQLEKSRLLSDRFSAERPKGSFSTLEIQRTEQGDSAMYLCASSKQQGARETQYFGPGTRLLVL.